This paragraph reports one T cell receptor (beta chain). The data derive from a study of T cell responses to AZD1222 COVID-19 vaccine. The table came from immunoSEQ multiplex PCR; TCRdb's copy has only in-frame clones and leaves some out. The table has 90,000 to 120,000 clones, under 95% seen once. Germline V gene sequence: CDR1 MNHEY, CDR2 SVGAGI. The CDR3 has 14 amino acids. With 7 bases removed from V and 9 bases from J, the gap between germline ends came to 16 bases. The chain uses TRBV6-5 and TRBJ1-6; tentative D call: TRBD1 (5 bases). This TCR was sampled from an adult who received the AZD1222 COVID-19 vaccine. The input for sequencing was peripheral blood, taken 28 days after the second AZD1222 dose. The DNA of the CDR3 is TGTGCCAGCACCCTCGGAGGAGGGGTTTCACCCCTCCACTTT. Amino acid sequence: CASTLGGGVSPLHF.